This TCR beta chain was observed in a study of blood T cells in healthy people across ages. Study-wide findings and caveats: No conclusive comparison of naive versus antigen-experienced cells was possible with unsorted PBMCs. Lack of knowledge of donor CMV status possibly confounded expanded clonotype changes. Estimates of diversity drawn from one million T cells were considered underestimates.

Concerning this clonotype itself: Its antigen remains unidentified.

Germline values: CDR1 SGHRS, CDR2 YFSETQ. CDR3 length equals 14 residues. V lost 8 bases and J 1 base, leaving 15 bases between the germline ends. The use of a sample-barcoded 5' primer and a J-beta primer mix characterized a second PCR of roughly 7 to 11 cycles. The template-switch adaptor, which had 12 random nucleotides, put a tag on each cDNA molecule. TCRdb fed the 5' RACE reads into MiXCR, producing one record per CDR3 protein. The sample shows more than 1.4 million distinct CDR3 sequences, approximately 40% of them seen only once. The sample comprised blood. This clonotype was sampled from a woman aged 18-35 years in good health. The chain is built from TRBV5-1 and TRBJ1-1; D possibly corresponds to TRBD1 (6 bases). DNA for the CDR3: TGCGCCAGTCGAAGACAGGACACGAACACTGAAGCTTTCTTT. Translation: CASRRQDTNTEAFF.